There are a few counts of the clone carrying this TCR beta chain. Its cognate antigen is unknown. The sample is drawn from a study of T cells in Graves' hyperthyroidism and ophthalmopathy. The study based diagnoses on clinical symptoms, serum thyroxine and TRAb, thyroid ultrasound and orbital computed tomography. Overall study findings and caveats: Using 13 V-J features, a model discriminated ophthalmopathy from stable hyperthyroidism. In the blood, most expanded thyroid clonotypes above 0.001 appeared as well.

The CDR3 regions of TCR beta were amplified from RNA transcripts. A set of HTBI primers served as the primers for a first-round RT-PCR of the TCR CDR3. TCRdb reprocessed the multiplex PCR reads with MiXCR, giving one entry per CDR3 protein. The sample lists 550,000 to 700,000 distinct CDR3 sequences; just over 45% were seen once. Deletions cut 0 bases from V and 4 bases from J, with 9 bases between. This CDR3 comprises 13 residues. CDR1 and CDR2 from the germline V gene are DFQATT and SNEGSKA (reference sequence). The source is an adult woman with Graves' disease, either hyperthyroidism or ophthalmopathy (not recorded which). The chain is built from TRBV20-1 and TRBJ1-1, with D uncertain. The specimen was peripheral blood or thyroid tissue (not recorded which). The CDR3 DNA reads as TGCAGTGCTAGAGATTCCTTTGGCACTGAAGCTTTCTTT. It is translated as CSARDSFGTEAFF.